This record covers a single T cell receptor beta chain. Antigen: not known. Second doses at about 4 or about 12 weeks were pooled. The sample is drawn from a study of T cell responses to AZD1222 COVID-19 vaccine. Points from the study as a whole: Repertoire sampling happened only post peak T cell response.

V shed 4 bases and J shed 2 bases, with 11 bases lying between them. Germline CDR1 SEHNR, CDR2 FQNEAQ (reference sequence). CDR3 length: 14 amino acids. Assay: immunoSEQ multiplex PCR; the TCRdb copy retains only in-frame clones and omits some. The sample lists some 140,000 clones; 85% to 95% were seen once. The receptor's source is an adult who received the AZD1222 COVID-19 vaccine. The sample consisted of peripheral blood, taken 28 days after the second AZD1222 dose. V is TRBV7-9 and J is TRBJ2-5; weak D call: TRBD2 (6 bases). The CDR3 coding sequence is TGTGCCAGCAGCTACGGACGGGAGCAAGAGACCCAGTACTTC. It specifies CASSYGREQETQYF.